Shown below are 24 T cell receptor beta chains from a single sample sequenced in a study of OX40 agonist ivuxolimab in advanced cancers. Libraries were prepared by immunoSEQ multiplex PCR; TCRdb keeps only in-frame clonotypes and omits some of them. The sample shows roughly 45,000 clones, 85% of them seen only once. The sequencing used CD4+ or CD8+ T cells sorted from blood, collected in a trial of the OX40 agonist ivuxolimab. These receptors were taken from an adult with an advanced solid tumor such as melanoma, head and neck, liver or kidney cancer.

The rearrangement links TRBV11-2 to TRBJ1-1; the D is unclear. This CDR3 has 15 residues. V was pared by 5 bases and J by 0 bases, with 13 bases between. CDR1 and CDR2 from the germline V gene are SGHAT and FQNNGV. DNA of the CDR3: TGTGCCAGCAGCCCAAACACCCTTTTGAACACTGAAGCTTTCTTT. This translates into CASSPNTLLNTEAFF.

V usage is TRBV9 and J usage is TRBJ1-3, with 7 bases identical to TRBD1. The junction had 7 bases not matched to a gene; V was cut back by 3 bases and J by 4 bases. Germline V lookup: CDR1 SGDLS, CDR2 YYNGEE. This CDR3 comprises 15 residues. The CDR3 here is CASSETGLAGNTIYF. As DNA, the CDR3 is TGTGCCAGCAGCGAGACAGGGTTAGCCGGAAACACCATATATTTT.

The chain links TRBV7-3 to TRBJ2-3; 14 bases agree with TRBD2. J gave up 2 bases and V 4 bases, and 11 bases lay outside the gene matches. The CDR3 extends over 19 amino acids. The germline CDR1 and CDR2 sequences are SGHTA and FQGTGA. The CDR3 protein is CASSSRAGGLAGVTDTQYF. Written as DNA, the CDR3 is TGTGCCAGCAGCTCCCGCGCTGGGGGACTAGCGGGGGTCACAGATACGCAGTATTTT.

This chain joins TRBV4-1 and TRBJ1-5, with 10 positions matching TRBD1. The CDR3 totals 16 residues. Germline values: CDR1 MGHRA, CDR2 YSYEKL. Trimming took 1 base from V and 5 from J; bases not matched to a gene: 5. CDR3 in amino acids: CASSQGGTGVDQPQHF. The DNA for the CDR3 is TGCGCCAGCAGCCAAGGGGGGACAGGGGTCGATCAGCCCCAGCATTTT.

V and J are TRBV6-5 and TRBJ2-3, with 7 bases fitting TRBD2. Germline lookup yields CDR1 MNHEY and CDR2 SVGAGI. Trimming removed 2 bases from V and 0 bases from J; junction bases left unmatched: 2. CDR3 length: 15 amino acids. CDR3 region: CASSYGGGSTDTQYF. For the CDR3, the DNA is TGTGCCAGCAGTTACGGGGGGGGGAGCACAGATACGCAGTATTTT.

This chain links TRBV5-1 with TRBJ1-2; 9 bases are a match to TRBD1. CDR3 size: 16 residues. V was clipped by 0 bases and J by 7 bases; unmatched bases: 10. CDR1 SGHRS and CDR2 YFSETQ come from the germline V gene. DNA of the CDR3: TGCGCCAGCAGCTTGGAAACAGGGGGCAATTTGGGTGGCTACACCTTC. This translates into CASSLETGGNLGGYTF.

This clone was detected many times. The chain joins TRBV27 to TRBJ1-6, with D maybe TRBD1 (5 bases). This CDR3 region has 13 residues. V was clipped by 2 bases and J by 9 bases, with 8 bases between them. Germline V gene data show CDR1 as MNHEY and CDR2 as SMNVEV (reference sequence). In DNA form, the CDR3 reads TGTGCCAGCAGTTTAGGGGGGGGTTCACCCCTCCACTTT. Translated: CASSLGGGSPLHF.

This chain joins TRBV10-3 and TRBJ1-2; D ambiguous. The germline CDR1 and CDR2 sequences are ENHRY and SYGVKD. The CDR3 runs to 16 residues. V was shortened by 3 bases and J by 0 bases, with 14 bases between the two germline ends. CDR3 bases: TGTGCCATCAGTGAAGCGGGAAGTCCTCCTAACTATGGCTACACCTTC. Protein product: CAISEAGSPPNYGYTF.

The chain combines TRBV2 with TRBJ2-1; tentative D call: TRBD2 (6 bases). With 3 bases removed from V and 14 bases from J, the gap between germline ends came to 11 bases. The CDR3 contains 11 residues. Germline lookup yields CDR1 SNHLY and CDR2 FYNNEI. The CDR3 DNA is TGTGCCAGCAGTGATGTGACTAGTAAGTTCTTC. This sequence encodes CASSDVTSKFF.

The V gene is TRBV11-3, the J gene TRBJ2-1; TRBD1 is a possible D gene (5 bases). The CDR3 sequence is 13 residues long. Germline assignment: CDR1 SGHNT and CDR2 YENEEA. Trimming took off 5 bases at V and 0 bases at J, with 5 bases between the two ends. The DNA for the CDR3 is TGTGCCAGCAGCAGGGGCTCCTACAATGAGCAGTTCTTC. This gives the protein CASSRGSYNEQFF.

V usage is TRBV29-1 and J usage is TRBJ1-2; D gene ambiguous. Germline V CDR1 and CDR2: SQVTM, ANQGSEA. This CDR3 comprises 18 residues. The V and J ends lost 6 bases and 1 base respectively, with 27 bases between them. The CDR3 bases are TGCAGCGTCCCGATCCGTAAGGTCAAACACGGCAGTAACTATGGCTACACCTTC. As protein: CSVPIRKVKHGSNYGYTF.

This chain joins TRBV4-2 and TRBJ1-2; TRBD1 aligns across 8 bases. Trimming cost V 8 bases and J 4 bases; bases outside gene matches: 6. The CDR3 covers 13 residues. The germline CDR1 and CDR2 sequences are LGHNA and YNFKEQ. DNA of the CDR3: TGTGCCAGCTTTCCCGGGACAGGCTATGGCTACACCTTC. Translation: CASFPGTGYGYTF.

The gene calls are TRBV28 and TRBJ2-1, with 11 nucleotides matching TRBD2. Germline V lookup: CDR1 MDHEN, CDR2 SYDVKM. Germline trimming cut 3 bases from V and 1 base from J; bases unmatched to any gene: 5. This CDR3 contains 17 residues. The CDR3 sequence is CASSLASGGLSYNEQFF. CDR3 nucleotides: TGTGCCAGCAGTTTGGCTAGCGGGGGGCTGTCCTACAATGAGCAGTTCTTC.

V is TRBV25-1 and J is TRBJ2-3; D is uncertain. This CDR3 spans 17 amino acids. V lost 3 bases to trimming and J lost 1 base, with 17 bases between them. The germline V gene has CDR1 MGHDK and CDR2 SYGVNS. The CDR3 here is CASSDYGPPRGTDTQYF. The CDR3 nucleotides are TGTGCCAGCAGTGACTATGGACCCCCAAGGGGCACAGATACGCAGTATTTT.

This chain joins TRBV19 and TRBJ1-1; possibly TRBD1 for D (5 bases). The CDR3 is made up of 14 amino acids. V lost 10 bases and J lost 4, with 19 bases in between. Germline CDR1 LNHDA, CDR2 SQIVND (reference sequence). The CDR3 DNA reads TGTGCCACCTCACGCGGACGTGGGGGCACTGAAGCTTTCTTT. It encodes CATSRGRGGTEAFF.

The chain is built from TRBV28 and TRBJ2-5; D is perhaps TRBD1 or TRBD2 (5 bases each). V lost 5 bases to trimming and J lost 3 bases, with 13 bases between them. CDR1 and CDR2 from the germline V gene are MDHEN and SYDVKM. The CDR3 consists of 14 residues. In DNA form, the CDR3 reads TGTGCCAGCAGTACAGGAGGACCAAAAGAGACCCAGTACTTC. Protein sequence: CASSTGGPKETQYF.

The chain has TRBV5-6 and TRBJ1-1; D not certain. Trimming cost V 1 base and J 6 bases, with 4 bases left between them. CDR3 size: 11 residues. Germline V gene lookup returns CDR1 SGHDT and CDR2 YYEEEE. This CDR3 is CASSLLAEAFF. The CDR3 region has the DNA TGTGCCAGCAGCTTGCTTGCTGAAGCTTTCTTT.

The J gene is TRBJ2-7, the V gene TRBV7-8; D remains ambiguous. V was trimmed by 2 bases and J by 2 bases, leaving 13 bases between them. The CDR3 consists of 15 residues. CDR1 is SGHVS, CDR2 FQNEAQ, per germline. Here the CDR3 reads CASSLSVSVTYEQYF. The CDR3 nucleotides are TGTGCCAGCAGCTTATCGGTTTCCGTGACCTACGAGCAGTACTTC.

This clone was seen only a few times. The V gene is TRBV10-1, the J gene TRBJ1-6; D is ambiguous. The V and J ends lost 6 bases and 7 bases respectively, with 10 bases between them. Germline V CDR1 and CDR2: WNHNN, SYGVQD (reference sequence). This CDR3 has 13 amino acids. This chain's CDR3 is CASRARENSPLHF. The CDR3 nucleotides are TGCGCCAGCAGAGCCCGGGAGAATTCACCCCTCCACTTT.

This sequence joins TRBV4-2 and TRBJ1-5, with D possibly being TRBD1 (6 bases). The CDR3 length is 20 residues. V was cut by 4 bases and J by 0 bases, with 25 bases left in between. Looked up from germline, CDR1 is LGHNA and CDR2 is YNFKEQ. The CDR3 DNA sequence: TGTGCCAGCAGCCCTCGTGGGGCAGGGGCGACTAAATATAGCAATCAGCCCCAGCATTTT. It codes for CASSPRGAGATKYSNQPQHF.

The rearrangement uses TRBV18 and TRBJ1-2, with 8 bases that match TRBD1. This CDR3 region has 15 residues. The ends lost 1 base at V and 2 bases at J; junction bases unmatched: 3. Germline V gene lookup returns CDR1 KGHSH and CDR2 LQKENI. Here the CDR3 reads CASSPLDRVNYGYTF. The CDR3 bases are TGTGCCAGCTCACCACTGGACAGGGTCAACTATGGCTACACCTTC.

The chain links TRBV15 to TRBJ1-6, with D maybe TRBD1 (6 bases). This CDR3 spans 16 amino acids. Germline V gene data show CDR1 as LNHNV and CDR2 as YYDKDF (reference sequence). Trimming removed 5 bases from V and 0 bases from J, with 11 bases in between. As DNA, the CDR3 is TGTGCCACCAGCGGATCGGACAGCTCCTATAATTCACCCCTCCACTTT. Encoded protein: CATSGSDSSYNSPLHF.

Concerning this clone: Other DNA sequences in the sample encode the same CDR3. CDR3 sequence reads: CASSLDRNSPLHF. CDR3 bases: TGCGCCAGCAGCCTCGACAGAAATTCACCCCTCCACTTT. The chain carries TRBV5-1 and TRBJ1-6; D perhaps matches TRBD1 (5 bases). V was clipped by 4 bases and J by 7 bases, with 9 bases between them. Germline V gene lookup returns CDR1 SGHRS and CDR2 YFSETQ. The CDR3 length is 13 residues.

This clone has a handful of counts. The chain links TRBV2 to TRBJ1-2; D perhaps matches TRBD1 (6 bases). V was cut by 1 base and J by 3 bases, with 12 bases left in between. Germline values: CDR1 SNHLY, CDR2 FYNNEI. There are 15 residues in the CDR3. Here the CDR3 reads CASSEVAGADYGYTF. CDR3 nucleotides: TGTGCCAGCAGTGAAGTTGCAGGGGCGGACTATGGCTACACCTTC.